Following are 9 T cell receptor beta chains from one sample sequenced in a study of blood T cell repertoires in COVID-19. Profiled with immunoSEQ multiplex PCR; TCRdb holds only in-frame clones, not every one. Of 200,000 or so clones in the sample, over 80% are singletons; the top ten hold roughly 5%. The sample comprised peripheral blood. The receptors shown here come from a human donor in a cohort sampled during active COVID-19.

The chain employs TRBV28 and TRBJ1-1, with 7 bases fitting TRBD1. Germline V gene lookup returns CDR1 MDHEN and CDR2 SYDVKM. Trimming cost V 5 bases and J 10 bases; bases outside gene matches: 7. The CDR3 runs to 12 residues. This CDR3 is CASSARQGRAFF. The CDR3 DNA reads TGTGCCAGCAGTGCTAGACAGGGACGAGCTTTCTTT.

This chain uses TRBV24-1 with TRBJ2-3; weak D call: TRBD2 (7 bases). V was trimmed by 3 bases and J by 1 base, leaving 16 bases between them. CDR3 size: 17 residues. Germline V CDR1 and CDR2: KGHDR, SFDVKD. CDR3 amino acids: CATSDRQGRGGTDTQYF. In DNA, the CDR3 is TGTGCCACCAGTGATCGCCAGGGGAGGGGGGGCACAGATACGCAGTATTTT.

V is TRBV6-6 and J is TRBJ1-2, with a weak D call TRBD1 (5 bases). CDR3 length equals 15 residues. Deletions cut 5 bases from V and 2 bases from J, with 15 bases between. CDR1 is MNHNY, CDR2 SVGAGI, per germline (reference sequence). The CDR3 bases are TGTGCCAGCAGTCCAAGCAGGGTTTCAAACTATGGCTACACCTTC. Translation gives CASSPSRVSNYGYTF.

The V gene is TRBV9, the J gene TRBJ2-5; TRBD1 aligns across 7 bases. The germline gives CDR1 SGDLS, CDR2 YYNGEE. This CDR3 is 15 amino acids long. V lost 0 bases to trimming and J lost 4 bases; unmatched junction nucleotides: 6. CDR3 region: CASSVGGQGVETQYF. CDR3 sequence (DNA): TGTGCCAGCAGCGTAGGAGGGCAGGGGGTAGAGACCCAGTACTTC.

V gene TRBV6-5 combines with J gene TRBJ2-5, with a tentative D call TRBD1 (5 bases). The CDR3 has 12 amino acids. Germline CDR1 MNHEY, CDR2 SVGAGI. V lost 6 bases and J lost 6, with 11 bases in between. The CDR3 protein is CASRTTGQTQYF. In DNA form, the CDR3 reads TGTGCCAGCAGGACAACAGGTCAGACCCAGTACTTC.

The chain employs TRBV7-3 and TRBJ2-2; D may be TRBD1 (6 bases). The V and J ends lost 4 bases and 7 bases respectively, with 13 bases between them. The germline gives CDR1 SGHTA, CDR2 FQGTGA. The CDR3 sequence is 14 residues long. This CDR3 reads CASSSVGAGGELFF. CDR3 sequence (DNA): TGTGCCAGCAGCTCGGTGGGGGCAGGCGGGGAGCTGTTTTTT.

V gene TRBV15 combines with J gene TRBJ2-3, with 7 bases that match TRBD1. CDR3 length: 14 residues. Germline V CDR1 and CDR2: LNHNV, YYDKDF (reference sequence). V dropped 5 bases and J dropped 2; count of bases not matched to a gene: 4. As DNA, the CDR3 is TGTGCCACCAGCGGGGGACAGTTCACAGATACGCAGTATTTT. This sequence encodes CATSGGQFTDTQYF.

This clone is a singleton in its sample. The chain has TRBV9 and TRBJ2-1; 12 bases agree with TRBD1. Trimming took 0 bases from V and 8 from J; bases not matched to a gene: 3. The CDR3 is made up of 15 amino acids. CDR1 is SGDLS, CDR2 YYNGEE, per germline. CDR3 nucleotides: TGTGCCAGCAGCGTAGCTGGGACAGGGGGCCATGAGCAGTTCTTC. Translating gives CASSVAGTGGHEQFF.

V gene TRBV6-2 or TRBV6-3 combines with J gene TRBJ1-1; 8 positions agree with TRBD1. The V and J ends lost 0 bases and 5 bases, in that order; junction bases with no gene match: 11. The germline V gene encodes CDR1 MNHEY and CDR2 SVGEGT. This CDR3 spans 17 amino acids. The CDR3 nucleotides are TGTGCCAGCAGTTACTCGAGATCAGGACAGGGCGGAACTGAAGCTTTCTTT. Its protein is CASSYSRSGQGGTEAFF.